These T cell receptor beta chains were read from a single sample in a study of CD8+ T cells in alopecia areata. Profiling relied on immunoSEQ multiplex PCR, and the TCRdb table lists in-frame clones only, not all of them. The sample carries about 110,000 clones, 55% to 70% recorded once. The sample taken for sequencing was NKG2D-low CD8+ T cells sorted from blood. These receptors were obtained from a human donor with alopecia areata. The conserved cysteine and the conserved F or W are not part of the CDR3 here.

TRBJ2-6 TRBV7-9 ASSLYRDSGANVLT
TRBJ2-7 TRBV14 ASSLGQGSYEQY
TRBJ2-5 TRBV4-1 ASSQVAGGAKRSQY
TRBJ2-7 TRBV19 ASSSGQGAYEQY
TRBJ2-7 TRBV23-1 ASSQSTEFLAYEQY
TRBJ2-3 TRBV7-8 ASRNRPSEPAGDTQY
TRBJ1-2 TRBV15 ATSSGGQPSGYT
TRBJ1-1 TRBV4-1 ASSQRTGRAEAF
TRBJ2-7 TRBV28 ASSLPGQGFYEQY
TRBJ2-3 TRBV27 ASSFRREDTQY
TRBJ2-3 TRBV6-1 ASSEGLQQY